This TCR beta chain was documented in a study of blood T cell repertoires in COVID-19. Germline CDR1 reads DFQATT; CDR2 reads SNEGSKA (reference sequence). The CDR3 is made up of 16 amino acids. V lost 3 bases and J lost 3; bases outside the gene matches: 8. A single count supports this clone. The repertoire was sequenced with immunoSEQ multiplex PCR; TCRdb's copy has only in-frame clones and lacks some. The sample lists about 310,000 clones; 75% to 90% were seen once. The TCR was taken from a woman aged 35 to 49 who had recovered from COVID-19. The chain links TRBV20-1 to TRBJ2-2; 9 bases agree with TRBD2. The sequencing input was PBMCs or T cells enriched from blood (not recorded which). CDR3 nucleotides: TGCAGTGCTAGTGCCGGGACTAGCAGACACACCGGGGAGCTGTTTTTT. Residues: CSASAGTSRHTGELFF.